Each of the 14 T cell receptor beta chains below was sequenced from the same sample in a study of CD8+ T cells in alopecia areata. In each case, RNA was isolated and then reverse transcribed into cDNA as the sequencing template. Profiled with immunoSEQ multiplex PCR; TCRdb holds only in-frame clones, not every one. Of 200,000 or so clones in the sample, nearly 60% were seen once. Treatment specified: oral pan-JAK inhibitor, 5-10 mg twice daily. The source was CD4+ T cells sorted from blood, collected at week 24, from a patient treated with tofacitinib. These receptors were taken from a human donor with alopecia areata.

The chain is built from TRBV19 and TRBJ2-5, with D tentatively TRBD1 or TRBD2 (5 bases each). CDR1 is LNHDA and CDR2 is SQIVND in the germline V gene (reference sequence). Trimming removed 2 bases from V and 4 bases from J, with 8 bases in between. The CDR3 covers 13 residues. CDR3 DNA sequence: TGTGCCAGTAGTATACCAGGGACAGAGACCCAGTACTTC. Protein: CASSIPGTETQYF.

V and J are TRBV7-9 and TRBJ1-6; the D is unclear. Trimming cost V 3 bases and J 7 bases, with 7 bases left between them. In germline, CDR1 is SEHNR, CDR2 FQNEAQ (reference sequence). The CDR3 length is 13 residues. The CDR3 DNA reads as TGTGCCAGCAGCTTCTCCCTCAATTCACCCCTCCACTTT. Translated, it gives CASSFSLNSPLHF. Variable domain in full (rest from reference TRBV7-9 and TRBJ1-6): DTGVSQNPRHKITKRGQNVTFRCDPISEHNRLYWYRQTLGQGPEFLTYFQNEAQLEKSRLLSDRFSAERPKGSFSTLEIQRTEQGDSAMYLCASSFSLNSPLHFGNGTRLTVT.

This chain uses TRBV4-1 with TRBJ2-7; maybe TRBD1 (6 bases). Germline V gene lookup returns CDR1 MGHRA and CDR2 YSYEKL. V gave up 6 bases and J gave up 6 bases, with 15 bases separating them. CDR3 length equals 13 residues. CDR3 amino acids: CASRGTGLAEQYF. In DNA form, the CDR3 reads TGCGCCAGCAGGGGTACAGGGTTAGCCGAGCAGTACTTC.

The chain's CDR3 is CASSLLAGAGNEQFF. CDR3 nucleotides: TGCGCCAGCAGCCTACTAGCGGGAGCGGGCAATGAGCAGTTCTTC. The chain joins TRBV5-1 to TRBJ2-1; 11 bases match TRBD2. After removal of 4 bases from V and 6 bases from J, the junction contained 6 bases not matched to a gene. Germline lookup yields CDR1 SGHRS and CDR2 YFSETQ. The CDR3 has 15 residues. The full variable domain, in which reference TRBV5-1 and TRBJ2-1 provide the parts outside the CDR3, is KAGVTQTPRYLIKTRGQQVTLSCSPISGHRSVSWYQQTPGQGLQFLFEYFSETQRNKGNFPGRFSGRQFSNSRSEMNVSTLELGDSALYLCASSLLAGAGNEQFFGPGTRLTVL.

In this sample, this clone turned up once. The gene calls are TRBV7-2 and TRBJ2-5, with D unclear. CDR3 size: 13 residues. Germline values: CDR1 SGHTA, CDR2 FQGNSA. Trimming left V 5 bases short and J 2 bases short, with 9 bases between. The chain's CDR3 is CASSSSTQETQYF. CDR3 nucleotide sequence: TGTGCCAGCAGCAGCAGTACTCAAGAGACCCAGTACTTC.

The chain uses TRBV15 and TRBJ2-1, with 10 bases aligning to TRBD1. CDR1 is LNHNV, CDR2 YYDKDF, per germline (reference sequence). With 5 bases clipped from V and 8 bases from J, the junction kept 9 bases outside the gene matches. This CDR3 has 15 amino acids. The CDR3 nucleotides read TGTGCCACCAGCCTACGGACAGGGGGATGGCATGAGCAGTTCTTC. Protein: CATSLRTGGWHEQFF.

This sequence joins TRBV9 and TRBJ2-1, with D perhaps TRBD2 (6 bases). The CDR3 extends over 13 amino acids. Per the germline V gene, CDR1 is SGDLS and CDR2 is YYNGEE. V lost 0 bases, J lost 8 bases, and 9 bases lay in between. CDR3 bases: TGTGCCAGCAGCGTAGCTAGGAGGGATGAGCAGTTCTTC. The encoded protein is CASSVARRDEQFF. Filled out from reference TRBV9 and TRBJ2-1, the complete variable domain reads DSGVTQTPKHLITATGQRVTLRCSPRSGDLSVYWYQQSLDQGLQFLIQYYNGEERAKGNILERFSAQQFPDLHSELNLSSLELGDSALYFCASSVARRDEQFFGPGTRLTVL.

The chain joins TRBV5-1 to TRBJ1-1; D is unclear. The CDR3 contains 14 residues. Between the trimmed V and J ends, which lost 0 bases and 3 bases, there was a span of 9 bases. Germline V gene data show CDR1 as SGHRS and CDR2 as YFSETQ. CDR3 sequence reads: CASSLVVADTEAFF. DNA for the CDR3: TGCGCCAGCAGCTTGGTAGTCGCGGACACTGAAGCTTTCTTT.

The chain links TRBV28 to TRBJ2-5; 10 positions agree with TRBD2. Germline lookup yields CDR1 MDHEN and CDR2 SYDVKM. The CDR3 runs 17 residues. The V and J ends lost 2 bases and 4 bases, in that order; junction bases with no gene match: 10. The chain's CDR3 is CASSLGLAGAWRETQYF. CDR3 in DNA: TGTGCCAGCAGTTTAGGTCTAGCGGGAGCTTGGAGAGAGACCCAGTACTTC.

The rearrangement links TRBV6-6 to TRBJ2-6; D is undetermined. In germline, CDR1 is MNHNY, CDR2 SVGAGI (reference sequence). V dropped 7 bases and J dropped 0 bases, with 7 bases sitting between them. The CDR3 length is 14 residues. Written as DNA, the CDR3 is TGTGCCAGCACTAGGACCTCTGGGGCCAACGTCCTGACTTTC. Protein product: CASTRTSGANVLTF.

This clone has just one count. The chain links TRBV29-1 to TRBJ2-2; possibly TRBD1 for D (5 bases). V lost 3 bases, J lost 7 bases, and 12 bases lay in between. Germline V gives CDR1 SQVTM, CDR2 ANQGSEA. The CDR3 spans 13 residues. The CDR3 DNA is TGCAGCGTTGAGACAAGGGGTGGCGGGGAGCTGTTTTTT. Amino acid sequence: CSVETRGGGELFF.

The V gene is TRBV29-1, the J gene TRBJ2-5; 11 bases fit TRBD1. V was pared by 6 bases and J by 1 base, with 7 bases of the junction left unmatched. Germline CDR1 SQVTM, CDR2 ANQGSEA. The CDR3 totals 15 residues. The CDR3 DNA reads as TGCAGCGTCGCTACCGGGACAGGGGGCCAAGAGACCCAGTACTTC. Translating it yields CSVATGTGGQETQYF.

This chain connects TRBV5-4 to TRBJ1-2; D is unclear. This CDR3 has 13 amino acids. V lost 4 bases and J 7 bases, leaving 14 bases between the germline ends. CDR1 is SGHNT and CDR2 is YYREEE in the germline V gene (reference sequence). CDR3 residues: CASSPTGKPGYTF. The CDR3 DNA reads as TGTGCCAGCAGCCCCACTGGGAAACCTGGCTACACCTTC.

This chain connects TRBV5-4 to TRBJ2-2; tentatively, D is TRBD1 or TRBD2 (5 bases each). The ends were cut back, 2 bases at V and 3 bases at J, with 14 bases in the middle. The germline V gene has CDR1 SGHNT and CDR2 YYREEE (reference sequence). The CDR3 is 16 residues long. The CDR3 region is CASSFSPGRDTGELFF. The DNA of the CDR3 is TGTGCCAGCAGCTTTTCCCCGGGACGGGACACCGGGGAGCTGTTTTTT. Full variable domain (missing parts from reference TRBV5-4 and TRBJ2-2): ETGVTQSPTHLIKTRGQQVTLRCSSQSGHNTVSWYQQALGQGPQFIFQYYREEENGRGNFPPRFSGLQFPNYSSELNVNALELDDSALYLCASSFSPGRDTGELFFGEGSRLTVL.